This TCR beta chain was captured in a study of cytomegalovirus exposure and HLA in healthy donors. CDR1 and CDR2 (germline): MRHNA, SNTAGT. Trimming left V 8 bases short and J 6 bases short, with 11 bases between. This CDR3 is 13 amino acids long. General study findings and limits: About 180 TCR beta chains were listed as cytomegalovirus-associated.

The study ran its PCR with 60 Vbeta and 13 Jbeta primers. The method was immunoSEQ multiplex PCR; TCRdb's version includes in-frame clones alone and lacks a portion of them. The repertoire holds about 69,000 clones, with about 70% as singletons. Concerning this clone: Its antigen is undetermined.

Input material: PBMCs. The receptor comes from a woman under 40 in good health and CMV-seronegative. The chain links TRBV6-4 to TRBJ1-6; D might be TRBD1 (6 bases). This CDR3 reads CASSDSFNSPLHF. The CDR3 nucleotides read TGTGCCAGCTCGGACAGTTTTAATTCACCCCTCCACTTT.